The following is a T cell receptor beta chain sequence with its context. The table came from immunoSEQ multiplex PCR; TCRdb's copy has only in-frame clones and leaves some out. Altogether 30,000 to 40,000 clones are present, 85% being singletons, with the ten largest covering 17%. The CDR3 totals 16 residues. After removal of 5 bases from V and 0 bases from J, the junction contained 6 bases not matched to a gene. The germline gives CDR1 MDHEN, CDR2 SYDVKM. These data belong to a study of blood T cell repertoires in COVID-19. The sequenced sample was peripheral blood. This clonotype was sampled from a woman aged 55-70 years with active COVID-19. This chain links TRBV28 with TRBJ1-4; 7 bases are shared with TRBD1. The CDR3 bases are TGTGCCAGCAGTCACCGGGACAGTGCAACTAATGAAAAACTGTTTTTT. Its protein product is CASSHRDSATNEKLFF.